These T cell receptor beta chains were read from a single sample in a study of vaccination effects on CD4 cells after COVID-19. Their cognate antigens are unknown. Produced via immunoSEQ multiplex PCR; TCRdb's table is partial and in-frame only. The table shows some 40,000 clones, with just over 75% occurring only once. This specimen was CD4+ T cells from PBMCs cultured without peptide, taken after COVID-19 vaccination. Receptor source: a human donor who had a prior SARS-CoV-2 infection. CDR3s include the opening cysteine and the closing phenylalanine or tryptophan. A D gene is named only where the DNA matches it firmly. Clone size is shown for a subset of rows, as once, few, many or a class of expanded clone.

>13|TRBJ2-1|NA|NA|TRBV5-1
CASSSGAKYEQFF
TGCGCCAGCAGCTCCGGGGCTAAATATGAGCAGTTCTTC
>13|TRBJ2-4|NA|NA|TRBV27
CASSWTIWDIQYF
TGTGCCAGCAGTTGGACTATATGGGACATTCAGTACTTC
>14|TRBJ1-2|few|TRBD1|TRBV6-5
CASAGGKVNYGYTF
TGTGCCAGCGCAGGGGGCAAAGTGAACTATGGCTACACCTTC
>14|TRBJ2-3|once|NA|TRBV11-2
CASSSSRGTDTQYF
TGTGCCAGCAGTTCCAGTAGAGGCACAGATACGCAGTATTTT
>14|TRBJ2-1|NA|NA|TRBV5-6
CASSLAGGLVGQFF
TGTGCCAGCAGCTTGGCCGGGGGGCTAGTGGGGCAGTTCTTC
>15|TRBJ1-2|NA|TRBD1|TRBV19
CASSIRGTGNYGYTF
TGTGCCAGTAGTATACGAGGGACAGGGAACTATGGCTACACCTTC
>13|TRBJ2-3|few|NA|TRBV4-3
CASSQLTGDTQYF
TGCGCCAGCAGCCAACTTACGGGAGATACGCAGTATTTT
>17|TRBJ2-2|few|TRBD2|TRBV15
CATSRDWREGHTGELFF
TGTGCCACCAGCAGAGATTGGCGGGAGGGCCATACCGGGGAGCTGTTTTTT
>16|TRBJ2-2|NA|NA|TRBV18
CASSAEQVPNTGELFF
TGTGCCAGCTCAGCCGAACAGGTACCGAACACCGGGGAGCTGTTTTTT
>14|TRBJ2-2|few|NA|TRBV7-2
CASSRRPGTGELFF
TGTGCCAGCAGCCGCCGTCCTGGCACCGGGGAGCTGTTTTTT
>13|TRBJ2-5|NA|NA|TRBV15
CATSREGWETQYF
TGTGCCACCAGCAGAGAAGGGTGGGAGACCCAGTACTTC
>16|TRBJ2-1|NA|TRBD1|TRBV5-1
CASSLRGQGDSNEQFF
TGCGCCAGCAGCTTGCGCGGACAGGGGGACTCGAATGAGCAGTTCTTC
>13|TRBJ2-4|few|NA|TRBV23-1
CASRKIAKNIQYF
TGCGCCAGCAGGAAGATAGCCAAAAACATTCAGTACTTC
>15|TRBJ1-2|NA|NA|TRBV6-1
CASSETGTTYYGYTF
TGTGCCAGCAGTGAAACTGGGACAACTTACTATGGCTACACCTTC
>14|TRBJ2-7|NA|NA|TRBV7-3
CASSPDWGSYEQYF
TGTGCCAGCAGCCCGGACTGGGGGTCCTACGAGCAGTACTTC
>13|TRBJ1-1|few|NA|TRBV2
CASSEFRHTEAFF
TGTGCCAGCAGTGAATTTCGGCACACTGAAGCTTTCTTT
>16|TRBJ2-2|NA|TRBD2|TRBV27
CASRTSGRGDPGELFF
TGTGCCAGCAGGACTAGCGGGAGAGGGGACCCCGGGGAGCTGTTTTTT
>12|TRBJ1-2|once|NA|TRBV2
CASSEGVYGYTF
TGTGCCAGCAGTGAGGGGGTTTACGGCTACACCTTC
>14|TRBJ2-3|NA|NA|TRBV18
CASSPSRVVDTQYF
TGTGCCAGCTCACCTAGCAGGGTGGTAGATACGCAGTATTTT
>14|TRBJ2-7|NA|TRBD1|TRBV5-1
CASSPGQGAHEQYF
TGCGCCAGCAGCCCGGGACAGGGGGCCCACGAGCAGTACTTC
>16|TRBJ2-1|NA|NA|TRBV5-1
CASSLTGEQKYNEQFF
TGCGCCAGCAGCTTAACTGGGGAGCAGAAGTACAATGAGCAGTTCTTC
>14|TRBJ2-7|NA|TRBD1|TRBV11-3
CASSQMGQSYEQYF
TGTGCCAGCAGCCAAATGGGACAGTCCTACGAGCAGTACTTC
>14|TRBJ1-2|NA|NA|TRBV9
CASSVDTGPYGYTF
TGTGCCAGCAGCGTAGATACAGGGCCCTATGGCTACACCTTC
>11|TRBJ1-5|once|NA|TRBV19
CARQGRQPQHF
TGTGCCAGGCAGGGGAGGCAGCCCCAGCATTTT
>15|TRBJ2-2|few|TRBD2|TRBV5-1
CASSLLAGNTGELFF
TGCGCCAGCAGCTTGCTAGCGGGGAACACCGGGGAGCTGTTTTTT
>14|TRBJ1-6|few|NA|TRBV25-1
CASSEAGRNSPLHF
TGTGCCAGCAGTGAGGCAGGGAGGAATTCACCCCTCCACTTT
>13|TRBJ2-1|NA|NA|TRBV5-5
CASHPGGYNEQFF
TGTGCCAGTCACCCTGGGGGGTACAATGAGCAGTTCTTC
>16|TRBJ1-1|NA|TRBD1|TRBV3-1/TRBV3-2
CASSQVPTGVESEAFF
TGTGCCAGCAGCCAAGTACCGACAGGGGTGGAGTCTGAAGCTTTCTTT
>15|TRBJ2-7|NA|TRBD2|TRBV9
CASSVESGRADEQYF
TGTGCCAGCAGCGTAGAAAGCGGGAGGGCTGACGAGCAGTACTTC